Listed below are T cell receptor beta chains from one sample, sequenced in a study of blood T cell repertoires in COVID-19. Only in-frame clones appear in the TCRdb table, and some are missing; sequencing was by immunoSEQ multiplex PCR. The table lists fewer than 250,000 clones, approximately 91% of them singletons, with approximately 0.69% in the top ten. The sample taken for sequencing was peripheral blood. Receptor source: a man aged 35-49 years with acute or convalescent COVID-19. Each CDR3 is given with its conserved first and last residue. Each record gives: D gene, V gene, clone size, J gene, CDR3 DNA, CDR3 protein. D genes are given only for firm matches. Clone size is stated in some rows and not others, as once, few, many or a class when expanded.

TRBD1,TRBV6-6,.,TRBJ1-3,TGTGCCAGCAGCGGAAGGCGGCAGGGGGAAGGAAACACCATATATTTT,CASSGRRQGEGNTIYF
.,TRBV6-1,.,TRBJ2-1,TGTGCCAGCAGTGAAGCCCAAAAGGGACTTGTCTACTACAATGAGCAGTTCTTC,CASSEAQKGLVYYNEQFF
.,TRBV9,.,TRBJ2-2,TGTGCCAGCAGCGTTACTACGAACACCGGGGAGCTGTTTTTT,CASSVTTNTGELFF
.,TRBV29-1,.,TRBJ2-1,TGCAGCGTTTCCGGGGGGCTAAATGAGCAGTTCTTC,CSVSGGLNEQFF
.,TRBV19,.,TRBJ2-1,TGTGCCAGTAGTCGAGGACTATCGAGCTCCTACAATGAGCAGTTCTTC,CASSRGLSSSYNEQFF
TRBD1,TRBV5-4,.,TRBJ1-2,TGTGCCAGCAGCTTGACCCAAGGACAGGGAGTTGGCTACACCTTC,CASSLTQGQGVGYTF
.,TRBV28,.,TRBJ2-3,TGTGCCAGCAGTTCCTTAACAGATACGCAGTATTTT,CASSSLTDTQYF
.,TRBV29-1,.,TRBJ2-1,TGCAGCGTTGGTGAGGACAAGCAGTTCTTC,CSVGEDKQFF
.,TRBV9,few,TRBJ2-1,TGTGCCAGCAGCGCGGATCCCCGGGACTTATACAATGAGCAGTTCTTC,CASSADPRDLYNEQFF
.,TRBV23-1,.,TRBJ1-5,TGCGCCAGCAGTCGCCCACAGGGTTGGGGGCCCTATAGCAATCAGCCCCAGCATTTT,CASSRPQGWGPYSNQPQHF
TRBD2,TRBV27,once,TRBJ2-2,TGTGCCAGCCGGCAGTTTAGCGGGGGGATGAACACCGGGGAGCTGTTTTTT,CASRQFSGGMNTGELFF
.,TRBV21-1,once,TRBJ2-2,TGTGCCAGCAGCAAAAGGGGGTGGACTAGCGGGAGGGCCGACACCGGGGAGCTGTTTTTT,CASSKRGWTSGRADTGELFF
TRBD2,TRBV7-9,.,TRBJ2-7,TGTGCCAGCAGCCTTCGAAACACCGGCGGGAGCTCTGGCGAGCAGTACTTC,CASSLRNTGGSSGEQYF
.,TRBV3-1/TRBV3-2,.,TRBJ1-2,TGTGCCAGCAGCCGAAAAAGGGCGGGTGGCTACACCTTC,CASSRKRAGGYTF
.,TRBV6-2/TRBV6-3,many,TRBJ2-7,TGTGCCAGCAGTTACTCGAGTGGGGGCTGGGACGAGCAGTACTTC,CASSYSSGGWDEQYF
TRBD2,TRBV4-2,once,TRBJ2-3,TGTGCCAGCAGCCCCGTTGGGGCGGGGGGCACAGATACGCAGTATTTT,CASSPVGAGGTDTQYF
.,TRBV30,.,TRBJ1-2,TGTGCCTGGAAACTCCAGGGGCGATGGTATGGCTACACCTTC,CAWKLQGRWYGYTF
.,TRBV11-3,.,TRBJ2-1,TGTGCCAGCAGCTTAGGTACTAGCAGCTCCTACAATGAGCAGTTCTTC,CASSLGTSSSYNEQFF
TRBD1,TRBV19,.,TRBJ2-7,TGTGCCAGTAGAAGGACAGGGAATTACGAGCAGTACTTC,CASRRTGNYEQYF
TRBD1,TRBV5-1,.,TRBJ1-4,TGCGCCAGCAGCTTGGGGGCGACAGGGCTCGGTGAAAAACTGTTTTTT,CASSLGATGLGEKLFF
TRBD1,TRBV2,many,TRBJ1-6,TGTGCCAGCAGTGACCGGACAGGGCAAATCTTT,CASSDRTGQIF
TRBD1,TRBV18,.,TRBJ1-2,TGTGCCAGCTCACCAACGGGACAGGGGGTTCCAACGGGGTATGGCTACACCTTC,CASSPTGQGVPTGYGYTF
TRBD2,TRBV29-1,.,TRBJ2-7,TGCAGCGTTGATTCCGGACTAGCGGGAGGACCGGGGGAGCAGTACTTC,CSVDSGLAGGPGEQYF
.,TRBV6-6,.,TRBJ2-1,TGTGCCAGCAATCGGGGAGCGAACACCTACAATGAGCAGTTCTTC,CASNRGANTYNEQFF
TRBD1,TRBV19,.,TRBJ2-1,TGTGCCAGTAAGGGACAGGGGAACAATGAGCAGTTCTTC,CASKGQGNNEQFF
TRBD2,TRBV27,.,TRBJ2-7,TGTGCCAGCAGTTTCGGGACTAGCTACGAGCAGTACTTC,CASSFGTSYEQYF
.,TRBV28,.,TRBJ2-7,TGTGCCAGCAGTTTATCCACTTCTCGGGAGCAGTACTTC,CASSLSTSREQYF
.,TRBV28,.,TRBJ1-5,TGTGCCAGCCAGGGGCCCCATCAGCCCCAGCATTTT,CASQGPHQPQHF
.,TRBV6-5,.,TRBJ1-4,TGTGCCAGCAGTCACAGGGATGCAACTAATGAAAAACTGTTTTTT,CASSHRDATNEKLFF
.,TRBV6-2/TRBV6-3,.,TRBJ2-7,TGTGCCAGCAGTTACTATTCGGGCGAGCAGTACTTC,CASSYYSGEQYF
.,TRBV2,.,TRBJ1-2,TGTGCCAGCAGGGTAGGGGCTATTGGCTACACCTTC,CASRVGAIGYTF
.,TRBV7-8,.,TRBJ2-6,TGTGCCAGCAGCTTAGAGCAGACAGGTTCAAGCTCTGGGGCCAACGTCCTGACTTTC,CASSLEQTGSSSGANVLTF
.,TRBV24-1,.,TRBJ2-5,TGTGCCACCAGTGACCCCCTGGAGACCCAGTACTTC,CATSDPLETQYF
TRBD1,TRBV4-1,many,TRBJ1-1,TGCGCCAGCAGCCTGGGACAGGGTGGGGCGAACACTGAAGCTTTCTTT,CASSLGQGGANTEAFF
.,TRBV28,.,TRBJ2-1,TGTGCCAGCAGTTTATTTCAGGGGGGCCCCTACAATGAGCAGTTCTTC,CASSLFQGGPYNEQFF
.,TRBV6-4,.,TRBJ2-7,TGTGCCAGCAGTGACAACAGAGGGGAGCAGTACTTC,CASSDNRGEQYF
TRBD1,TRBV19,.,TRBJ2-5,TGTGCCAGTAGTATGGGACAGCGAAGGGAGACCCAGTACTTC,CASSMGQRRETQYF
TRBD1,TRBV6-8,many,TRBJ2-7,TGTGCCAGCAGTTACTCGTCCAGGGGGCTCTTAGGGTGGTACTTC,CASSYSSRGLLGWYF
TRBD1,TRBV5-1,.,TRBJ2-1,TGCGCCAGCAGCTGGGGGACAGGGGGCAATGAGCAGTTCTTC,CASSWGTGGNEQFF
TRBD1,TRBV27,.,TRBJ2-7,TGTGCCAGCAGTTCCACCGGGACAGCCTCCTACGAGCAGTACTTC,CASSSTGTASYEQYF
TRBD1,TRBV2,.,TRBJ2-7,TGTGCCAGCGACAGGGACTCCTACGAGCAGTACTTC,CASDRDSYEQYF
.,TRBV4-1,.,TRBJ1-2,TGCGCCAGCAGCCAATACCCCCGGGAATATGGCTACACCTTC,CASSQYPREYGYTF
.,TRBV7-9,.,TRBJ1-2,TGTGCCAGCAGTCAGGCGGGTAATGGCTACACCTTC,CASSQAGNGYTF